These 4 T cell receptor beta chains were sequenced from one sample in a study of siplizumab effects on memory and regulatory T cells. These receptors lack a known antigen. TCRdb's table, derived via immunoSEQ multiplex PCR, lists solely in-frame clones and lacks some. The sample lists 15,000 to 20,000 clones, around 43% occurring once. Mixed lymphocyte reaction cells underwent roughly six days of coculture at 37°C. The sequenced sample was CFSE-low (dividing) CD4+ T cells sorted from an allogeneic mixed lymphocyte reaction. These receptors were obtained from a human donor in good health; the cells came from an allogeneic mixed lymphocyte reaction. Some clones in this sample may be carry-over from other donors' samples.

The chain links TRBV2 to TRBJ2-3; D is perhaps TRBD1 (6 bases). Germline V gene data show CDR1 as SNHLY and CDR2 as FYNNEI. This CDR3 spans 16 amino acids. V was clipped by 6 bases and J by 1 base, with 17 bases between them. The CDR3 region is CASSPGVDRRTDTQYF. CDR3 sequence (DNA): TGTGCCAGCAGCCCTGGGGTCGACAGGCGCACAGATACGCAGTATTTT.

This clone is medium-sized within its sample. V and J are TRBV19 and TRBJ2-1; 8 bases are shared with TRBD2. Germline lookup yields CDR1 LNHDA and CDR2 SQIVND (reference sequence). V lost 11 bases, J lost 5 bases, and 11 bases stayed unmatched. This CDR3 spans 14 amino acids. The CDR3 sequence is CASRYGGGNNEQFF. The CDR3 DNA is TGTGCCTCCCGGTACGGCGGGGGGAACAATGAGCAGTTCTTC.

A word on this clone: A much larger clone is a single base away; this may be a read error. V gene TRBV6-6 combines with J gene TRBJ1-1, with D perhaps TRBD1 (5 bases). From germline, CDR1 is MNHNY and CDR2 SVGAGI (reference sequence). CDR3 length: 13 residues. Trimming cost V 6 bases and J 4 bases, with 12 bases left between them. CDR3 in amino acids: CASSPRGGTEAFF. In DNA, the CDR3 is TGTGCCAGCAGCCCACGCGGGGGCACTGAAGCTTTCTTT.

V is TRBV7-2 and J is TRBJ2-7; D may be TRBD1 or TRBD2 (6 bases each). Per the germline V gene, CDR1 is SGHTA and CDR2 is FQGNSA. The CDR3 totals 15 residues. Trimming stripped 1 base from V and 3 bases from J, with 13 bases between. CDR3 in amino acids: CASSLGRGTLYEQYF. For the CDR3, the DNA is TGTGCCAGCAGCTTAGGGAGGGGGACGCTCTACGAGCAGTACTTC.